This TCR beta chain was identified during a study of cytomegalovirus exposure and HLA in healthy donors. Regarding the study as a whole: Subsequent analysis revealed that first-cohort TCR clusters tended to co-occur in the 120 or so validation repertoires.

TCRdb's copy holds only in-frame clones and misses some; the assay was immunoSEQ multiplex PCR. The table records approximately 80,000 clones, 93% of them present only once. To note about this clone: Its specificity is not known.

V lost 5 bases to trimming and J lost 1 base, with 14 bases between them. Germline V lookup: CDR1 SEHNR, CDR2 FQNEAQ (reference sequence). CDR3 length: 15 residues. Sequencing was carried out using PBMCs. The TCR sequence derives from a young woman in good health and CMV-seronegative. This rearrangement joins TRBV7-9 to TRBJ1-1; D may be TRBD1 (5 bases). CDR3 DNA: TGTGCCAGCAGCCGCAGAGGCGGACAGAACACTGAAGCTTTCTTT. It translates to CASSRRGGQNTEAFF.